One sample yielded the 9 T cell receptor beta chains listed below, sequenced in a study of blood T cell repertoires in COVID-19. The table came from immunoSEQ multiplex PCR; TCRdb's copy has only in-frame clones and leaves some out. This sample has about 300,000 clones, with around nine tenths found just once. Input material: PBMCs or T cells enriched from blood (not recorded which). Receptor source: a woman aged 40 to 50 who had recovered from COVID-19.

The chain combines TRBV30 with TRBJ1-3; D uncertain. Trimming stripped 6 bases from V and 5 bases from J, with 14 bases between. The CDR3 has 13 amino acids. Per the germline V gene, CDR1 is GTSNPN and CDR2 is SVGIG (reference sequence). The CDR3 DNA reads TGTGCCTGCGGTGGGCCGGTTAGAAACACCATATATTTT. Its protein is CACGGPVRNTIYF.

For this clone: Distinct nucleotide sequences in the sample also encode this CDR3. The J gene is TRBJ1-1, the V gene TRBV7-9; TRBD1 is a possible D gene (6 bases). The length of the CDR3 is 14 residues. V lost 3 bases to trimming and J lost 2 bases, with 10 bases between them. The germline gives CDR1 SEHNR, CDR2 FQNEAQ (reference sequence). In DNA form, the CDR3 reads TGTGCCAGCAGCTTCCAGGGGTCAAACACTGAAGCTTTCTTT. Residues: CASSFQGSNTEAFF.

In its sample, this clone was seen a few times. This sequence joins TRBV18 and TRBJ1-2; D is ambiguous. Germline-derived CDR1 and CDR2 are KGHSH and LQKENI. This CDR3 is built from 15 residues. The germline V and J ends were trimmed by 3 bases and 4 bases, with 15 bases remaining between them. CDR3: CASSPGQQSGYGYTF. The CDR3 region has the DNA TGTGCCAGCTCACCGGGCCAACAGAGCGGCTATGGCTACACCTTC.

The chain recombines TRBV9 with TRBJ2-1, with 7 bases fitting TRBD2. The CDR3 has 16 residues. V shed 1 base, J shed 0 bases, and the junction held 4 bases outside the gene matches. From germline, CDR1 is SGDLS and CDR2 YYNGEE. The DNA of the CDR3 is TGTGCCAGCAGCGTATGGACGGGGGGCTCCTACAATGAGCAGTTCTTC. Its translation is CASSVWTGGSYNEQFF.

This clone was counted a few times. V is TRBV30 and J is TRBJ2-7; TRBD1 agrees at 7 bases. V lost 2 bases, J lost 7 bases, and 11 bases stayed unmatched. CDR1 and CDR2 (germline): GTSNPN, SVGIG (reference sequence). CDR3 length: 14 amino acids. The CDR3 protein is CAWSKTGRWGEQYF. In DNA, the CDR3 is TGTGCCTGGAGTAAGACAGGGCGGTGGGGGGAGCAGTACTTC.

The chain is built from TRBV6-5 and TRBJ1-1; TRBD1 might be the D (6 bases). This CDR3 has 13 residues. V was clipped by 7 bases and J by 3 bases, with 12 bases between them. CDR1 MNHEY and CDR2 SVGAGI come from the germline V gene. This CDR3 is CASNGQPYTEAFF. For the CDR3, the DNA is TGTGCCAGCAATGGACAGCCATACACTGAAGCTTTCTTT.

CDR3 sequence: CASSDNRGDYGYTF. The CDR3 DNA reads as TGTGCCAGCAGCGACAACCGGGGGGACTATGGCTACACCTTC. V gene TRBV3-1 (or the pseudogene TRBV3-2) combines with J gene TRBJ1-2; a weak D match, TRBD1 (5 bases). CDR1 is LGHDT and CDR2 is YNNKEL in the germline V gene (reference sequence). Trimming pared 5 bases from V and 3 bases from J, leaving 13 bases between. This CDR3 is 14 amino acids long.

The chain is built from TRBV30 and TRBJ1-2, with 9 nucleotides matching TRBD1. The CDR3 sequence is 16 residues long. In germline, CDR1 is GTSNPN, CDR2 SVGIG (reference sequence). The V and J ends lost 5 bases and 3 bases, in that order; junction bases with no gene match: 13. DNA for the CDR3: TGTGCCTGGCCGGGACAGGGTCCGGATTGGGACTATGGCTACACCTTC. Translated, it gives CAWPGQGPDWDYGYTF.

V and J are TRBV19 and TRBJ2-2, with D possibly being TRBD2 (6 bases). Looked up from germline, CDR1 is LNHDA and CDR2 is SQIVND (reference sequence). The V and J ends lost 5 bases and 4 bases respectively, with 14 bases between them. The CDR3 totals 15 residues. CDR3 region: CASSASAWSTGELFF. CDR3 bases: TGTGCCAGTAGTGCTAGCGCGTGGAGCACCGGGGAGCTGTTTTTT. Variable domain in full (rest from reference TRBV19 and TRBJ2-2): DGGITQSPKYLFRKEGQNVTLSCEQNLNHDAMYWYRQDPGQGLRLIYYSQIVNDFQKGDIAEGYSVSREKKESFPLTVTSAQKNPTAFYLCASSASAWSTGELFFGEGSRLTVL.